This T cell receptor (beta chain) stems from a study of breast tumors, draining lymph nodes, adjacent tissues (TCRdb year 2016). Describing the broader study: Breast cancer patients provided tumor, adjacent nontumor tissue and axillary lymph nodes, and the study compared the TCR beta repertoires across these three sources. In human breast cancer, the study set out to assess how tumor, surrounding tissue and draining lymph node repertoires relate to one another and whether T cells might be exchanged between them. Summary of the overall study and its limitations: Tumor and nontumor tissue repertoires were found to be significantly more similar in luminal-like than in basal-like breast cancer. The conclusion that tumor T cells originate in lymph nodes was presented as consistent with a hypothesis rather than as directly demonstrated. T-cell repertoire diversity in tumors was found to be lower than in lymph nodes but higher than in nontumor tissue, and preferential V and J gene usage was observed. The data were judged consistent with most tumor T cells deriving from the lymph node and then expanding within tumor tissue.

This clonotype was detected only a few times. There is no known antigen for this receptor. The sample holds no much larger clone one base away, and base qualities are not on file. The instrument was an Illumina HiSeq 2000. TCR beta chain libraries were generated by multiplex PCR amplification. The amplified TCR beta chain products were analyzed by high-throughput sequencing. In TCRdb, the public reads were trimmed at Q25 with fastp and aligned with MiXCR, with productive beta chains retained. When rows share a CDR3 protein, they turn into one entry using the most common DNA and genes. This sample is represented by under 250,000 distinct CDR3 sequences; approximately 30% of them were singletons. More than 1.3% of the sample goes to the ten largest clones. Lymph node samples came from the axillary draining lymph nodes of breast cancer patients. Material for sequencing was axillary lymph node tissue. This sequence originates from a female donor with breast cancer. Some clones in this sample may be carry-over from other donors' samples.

The CDR3 is CASRVSEQLNTEAFF. The DNA sequence is given as TGTGCCAGTAGGGTTTCGGAACAACTGAACACTGAAGCTTTCTTT. The chain joins TRBV19 to TRBJ1-1, with the D gene too uncertain to name. The CDR3, from cysteine to phenylalanine, totals 15 residues. CDR3 DNA is the only sequence kept; it has 45 bases, read in frame from the first base. Trimming removed 6 bases from V and 0 bases from J, leaving 14 bases between the germline ends. CDR1 LNHDA and CDR2 SQIVND were looked up in the germline V gene (reference sequence).